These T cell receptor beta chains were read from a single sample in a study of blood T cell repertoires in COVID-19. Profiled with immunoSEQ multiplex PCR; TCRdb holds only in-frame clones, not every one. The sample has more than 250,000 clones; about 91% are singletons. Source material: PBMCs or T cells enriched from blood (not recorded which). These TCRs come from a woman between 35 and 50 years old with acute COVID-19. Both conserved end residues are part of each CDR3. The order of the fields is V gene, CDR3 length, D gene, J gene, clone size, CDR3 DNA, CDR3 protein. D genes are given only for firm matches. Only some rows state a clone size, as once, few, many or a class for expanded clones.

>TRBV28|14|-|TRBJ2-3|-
TGTGCCAGCATCCAGCCCGGGAGCACAGATACGCAGTATTTT
CASIQPGSTDTQYF
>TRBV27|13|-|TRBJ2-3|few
TGTGCCAGCAGCCGGGAGTTAAGGGATACGCAGTATTTT
CASSRELRDTQYF
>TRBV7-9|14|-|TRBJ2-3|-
TGTGCCAGCAGCCCCGGAGTGGGTACAGATACGCAGTATTTT
CASSPGVGTDTQYF
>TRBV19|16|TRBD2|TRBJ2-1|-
TGTGCCAGTAGTCCATGGAGCGGGAGAGGCTACAATGAGCAGTTCTTC
CASSPWSGRGYNEQFF
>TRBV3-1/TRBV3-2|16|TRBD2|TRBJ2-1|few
TGTGCCAGCAGCCGAGCATTAGCGGGAGGGTGGGGTGAGCAGTTCTTC
CASSRALAGGWGEQFF
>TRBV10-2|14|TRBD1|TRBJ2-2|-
TGCGCCAGCAGTGGGCAGGGGGCCACCGGGGAGCTGTTTTTT
CASSGQGATGELFF
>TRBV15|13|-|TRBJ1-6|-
TGTGCCACCATCGGACAGCTCAATTCACCCCTCCACTTT
CATIGQLNSPLHF
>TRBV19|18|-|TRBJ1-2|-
TGTGCCAGTAGTATTAAAGGATTGTCCAGGGGACCTAACTATGGCTACACCTTC
CASSIKGLSRGPNYGYTF
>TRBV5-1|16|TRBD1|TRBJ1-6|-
TGCGCCAGCAGTCCGAACAGGGGAGGAAATAATTCACCCCTCCACTTT
CASSPNRGGNNSPLHF
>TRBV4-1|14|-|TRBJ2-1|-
TGCGCCAGCAGCCAAGTAGTAGCCCACAATGAGCAGTTCTTC
CASSQVVAHNEQFF
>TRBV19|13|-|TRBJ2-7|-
TGTGCCAGTAGTACCCACGACAGGTACGAGCAGTACTTC
CASSTHDRYEQYF
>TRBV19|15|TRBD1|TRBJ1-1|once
TGTGCCAGTAGTGCCCCGGGACAGGGAAACACTGAAGCTTTCTTT
CASSAPGQGNTEAFF
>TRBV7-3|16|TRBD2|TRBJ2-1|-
TGTGCCAGCAGCCGTAGCGGGACGAACTCCTACAATGAGCAGTTCTTC
CASSRSGTNSYNEQFF
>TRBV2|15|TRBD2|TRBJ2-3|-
TGTGCCAGCAGTGATAAGGGACTAGGTTGGGATACGCAGTATTTT
CASSDKGLGWDTQYF
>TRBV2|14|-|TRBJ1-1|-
TGTGCCAGCAGTGATAGGCAGGGGAACACTGAAGCTTTCTTT
CASSDRQGNTEAFF
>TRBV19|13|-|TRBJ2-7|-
TGTGCCAGTAGCTGGGACACTTCCTACGAGCAGTACTTC
CASSWDTSYEQYF
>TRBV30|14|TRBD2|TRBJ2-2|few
TGTGCCTGGAGTCCTAGCGGGAGAACCGGGGAGCTGTTTTTT
CAWSPSGRTGELFF
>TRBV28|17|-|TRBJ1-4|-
TGTGCCAGCAGTTCCCCAATGATACGAGCAACTAATGAAAAACTGTTTTTT
CASSSPMIRATNEKLFF
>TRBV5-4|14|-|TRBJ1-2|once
TGTGCCAGCAGCTTCACAGGAGCATCCTATGGCTACACCTTC
CASSFTGASYGYTF
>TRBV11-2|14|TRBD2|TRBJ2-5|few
TGTGCCAGCAGCGGTGGACTAGCGGTGGAGACCCAGTACTTC
CASSGGLAVETQYF
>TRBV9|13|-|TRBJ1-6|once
TGTGCCAGCAGCGTAGGTTCATACACACCCCTCCACTTT
CASSVGSYTPLHF
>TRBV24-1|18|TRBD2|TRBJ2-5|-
TGTGCCACCAGTGATGGATCCGGGACTAGCGGGAGTGGTGAGACCCAGTACTTC
CATSDGSGTSGSGETQYF
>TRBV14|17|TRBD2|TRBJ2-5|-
TGTGCCAGCAGCCACGGGGTAGCGGGAGTTTTGCGAGAGACCCAGTACTTC
CASSHGVAGVLRETQYF
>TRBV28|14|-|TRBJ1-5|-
TGTGCCAGCAATCTACTGGGGGCCGGCCAGCCCCAGCATTTT
CASNLLGAGQPQHF